The 29 T cell receptor beta chains reported below all come from one sample, sequenced in a study of beta chain features in type 1 diabetes. The whole isolated RNA underwent reverse transcription, so sequencing captured expressed TCRB transcripts. Measured with immunoSEQ multiplex PCR; TCRdb has only the in-frame clones, and not every one. This sample yields 310,000 or so clones, of which 8% are seen a single time; around 0.44% belongs to the top ten. Input material: central memory CD4+ T cells from blood. These TCRs come from a woman aged 18-35 years in good health.

In this sample, this clone turned up a few times. The chain couples TRBV4-3 to TRBJ2-5, with TRBD2 identical over 12 bases. The CDR3 runs 16 residues. Trimming at V came to 4 bases and at J to 5 bases, leaving 8 bases not matched to a gene. The germline V gene encodes CDR1 LGHNA and CDR2 YSLEER. CDR3 DNA sequence: TGCGCCAGCAGCCTCCGGACTAGCGGGACGGGTGAGACCCAGTACTTC. Encoded protein: CASSLRTSGTGETQYF.

This clone was observed once. The chain carries TRBV6-5 and TRBJ1-3; D gene uncertain. Germline lookup yields CDR1 MNHEY and CDR2 SVGAGI. The CDR3 is made up of 13 amino acids. V was clipped by 5 bases and J by 4 bases, with 9 bases between them. CDR3 nucleotide sequence: TGTGCCAGCAGTCCCCTCTCGGGAAACACCATATATTTT. It yields the protein CASSPLSGNTIYF.

This clone appeared many times. The chain joins TRBV18 to TRBJ1-4; the D gene is possibly TRBD1 (5 bases). From germline, CDR1 is KGHSH and CDR2 LQKENI. CDR3 length: 13 residues. V gave up 2 bases and J gave up 8 bases, with 9 bases separating them. CDR3 region: CASSPSSGEKLFF. The CDR3 DNA follows: TGTGCCAGCTCACCATCGTCAGGGGAAAAACTGTTTTTT.

This clone was seen only a few times. J is TRBJ1-1 and V is TRBV10-3, with D hard to call. Trimming removed 10 bases from V and 1 base from J, with 16 bases in between. The CDR3 sequence is 14 residues long. Germline CDR1 ENHRY, CDR2 SYGVKD. The CDR3 DNA follows: TGTGCCAGCAGCCCACATAACGGGAACACTGAAGCTTTCTTT. This encodes CASSPHNGNTEAFF.

This clone turned up a few times. The gene calls are TRBV9 and TRBJ1-3; the match to TRBD1 covers 8 bases. V was pared by 2 bases and J by 3 bases, with 4 bases of the junction left unmatched. The CDR3 sequence is 15 residues long. CDR1 is SGDLS, CDR2 YYNGEE, per germline. Written as DNA, the CDR3 is TGTGCCAGCAGCGTTGACAGGGGTTATGGAAACACCATATATTTT. It translates to CASSVDRGYGNTIYF.

This clone was seen a few times. This rearrangement joins TRBV27 to TRBJ2-1; 7 nucleotides align to TRBD2. Germline trimming cut 2 bases from V and 3 bases from J; bases unmatched to any gene: 4. CDR1 and CDR2 (germline): MNHEY, SMNVEV (reference sequence). This CDR3 is 15 amino acids long. The CDR3 bases are TGTGCCAGCAGTTTAGCGGGACTAAGCTACAATGAGCAGTTCTTC. Translating gives CASSLAGLSYNEQFF.

This clone was counted ten times or more. The chain carries TRBV28 and TRBJ2-7; D might be TRBD1 (5 bases). The V gene lost 5 bases and the J gene lost 5 bases, with 16 bases spanning the gap. The CDR3 loop spans 14 amino acids. Germline V lookup: CDR1 MDHEN, CDR2 SYDVKM. This CDR3 is CASSPRTGTNEQYF. The CDR3 DNA follows: TGTGCCAGCAGTCCGCGAACAGGAACTAACGAGCAGTACTTC.

The V and J genes are TRBV25-1 and TRBJ1-2; perhaps TRBD1 as D (5 bases). Germline CDR1 reads MGHDK; CDR2 reads SYGVNS. Trimming left V 4 bases short and J 8 bases short, with 8 bases between. The CDR3 totals 11 residues. The CDR3 DNA sequence: TGTGCCAGCAGTGCTGGGGGGGGCTACACCTTC. Amino acids: CASSAGGGYTF.

This clone was counted a few times. The genes are TRBV19 and TRBJ2-5, with a tentative D call TRBD1 (5 bases). This CDR3 region has 11 residues. The V gene's germline CDR1 is LNHDA and CDR2 SQIVND (reference sequence). V lost 5 bases, J lost 10 bases, and 11 bases lay in between. CDR3 region: CASSEDSSQYF. Here the CDR3 DNA reads TGTGCCAGTAGTGAAGACAGTAGCCAGTACTTC.

The chain carries TRBV7-8 and TRBJ2-5; D not resolved. Germline assignment: CDR1 SGHVS and CDR2 FQNEAQ. Trimming cost V 3 bases and J 4 bases, with 9 bases left between them. The CDR3 totals 13 residues. CDR3 nucleotide sequence: TGTGCCAGCAGCTTGTCGGTGCCAGAGACCCAGTACTTC. Translation: CASSLSVPETQYF.

The chain combines TRBV5-4 with TRBJ2-7; perhaps TRBD2 as D (6 bases). CDR3 length equals 13 residues. Germline values: CDR1 SGHNT, CDR2 YYREEE (reference sequence). V was shortened by 4 bases and J by 2 bases, with 10 bases between the two germline ends. In nucleotides, the CDR3 is TGTGCCAGCAGCCGGGGGTCCGCCTACGAGCAGTACTTC. Its translation is CASSRGSAYEQYF. Variable domain in full (rest from reference TRBV5-4 and TRBJ2-7): ETGVTQSPTHLIKTRGQQVTLRCSSQSGHNTVSWYQQALGQGPQFIFQYYREEENGRGNFPPRFSGLQFPNYSSELNVNALELDDSALYLCASSRGSAYEQYFGPGTRLTVT.

For the CDR3, the DNA is TGTGCCAGCAGCCGTATTCAAGGTGTAGCTAACTATGGCTACACCTTC. Its translation is CASSRIQGVANYGYTF. V is TRBV7-9 and J is TRBJ1-2; the D is unclear. This CDR3 is 16 amino acids long. Germline assignment: CDR1 SEHNR and CDR2 FQNEAQ (reference sequence). V lost 5 bases and J lost 0, with 16 bases in between.

The chain couples TRBV12-5 to TRBJ2-1; no firm D call. Germline V gene lookup returns CDR1 LGHNT and CDR2 FRNRAP. CDR3 size: 13 residues. The ends were cut back, 6 bases at V and 8 bases at J, with 14 bases in the middle. As DNA, the CDR3 is TGTGCTAGTGGGTTAGGGTTTGAGGATGAGCAGTTCTTC. It codes for CASGLGFEDEQFF.

With respect to this clone: Different DNA sequences within this sample yield the same CDR3. The chain links TRBV2 to TRBJ2-2; D ambiguous. This CDR3 spans 12 amino acids. V dropped 6 bases and J dropped 4 bases, with 6 bases sitting between them. Looked up from germline, CDR1 is SNHLY and CDR2 is FYNNEI. CDR3 sequence (DNA): TGTGCCAGCAGATTGGGCACCGGGGAGCTGTTTTTT. Translating it yields CASRLGTGELFF. The full variable domain, its missing parts supplied by reference TRBV2 and TRBJ2-2, is EPEVTQTPSHQVTQMGQEVILRCVPISNHLYFYWYRQILGQKVEFLVSFYNNEISEKSEIFDDQFSVERPDGSNFTLKIRSTKLEDSAMYFCASRLGTGELFFGEGSRLTVL.

The rearrangement uses TRBV25-1 and TRBJ2-1, with 9 bases that match TRBD1. The CDR3 runs to 17 residues. The germline V gene has CDR1 MGHDK and CDR2 SYGVNS. J lost 8 bases, V lost 4 bases, and 15 bases had no gene match. CDR3 coding DNA: TGTGCCAGCAGTGCCCGCGGGGGCACAGGGGGCGAGGATGAGCAGTTCTTC. This gives the protein CASSARGGTGGEDEQFF.

As concerns this clone: The identical CDR3 is also encoded by other nucleotide sequences in the sample. The chain links TRBV7-9 to TRBJ2-1; perhaps TRBD2 as D (6 bases). This CDR3 has 15 residues. Between the trimmed V and J ends, which lost 3 bases and 1 base, there was a span of 10 bases. Per the germline V gene, CDR1 is SEHNR and CDR2 is FQNEAQ (reference sequence). The CDR3 nucleotides are TGTGCCAGCAGCTTGGGTAGCGGATCCTACAATGAGCAGTTCTTC. It codes for CASSLGSGSYNEQFF.

The genes are TRBV6-5 and TRBJ2-7; possibly TRBD1 for D (5 bases). Germline lookup yields CDR1 MNHEY and CDR2 SVGAGI. The CDR3 is made up of 14 amino acids. The V end was cut by 5 bases, the J end by 1 base, with 12 bases between. The DNA of the CDR3 is TGTGCCAGCAGTCCCATTGGGGCTTCCTACGAGCAGTACTTC. This codes for CASSPIGASYEQYF.

The sample holds a few counts of this clone. The gene calls are TRBV6-6 and TRBJ2-7; maybe TRBD2 (5 bases). The CDR3 runs to 14 residues. V lost 0 bases and J lost 2, with 8 bases in between. CDR1 MNHNY and CDR2 SVGAGI come from the germline V gene (reference sequence). The CDR3 region is CASSYSRGTYEQYF. Here the CDR3 DNA reads TGTGCCAGCAGTTACTCCCGGGGAACCTACGAGCAGTACTTC.

This clone has more than one count but fewer than ten. This chain links TRBV5-6 with TRBJ2-3; D remains ambiguous. Germline-derived CDR1 and CDR2 are SGHDT and YYEEEE. The CDR3 runs 13 residues. V dropped 1 base and J dropped 7 bases, with 10 bases sitting between them. The CDR3 reads CASSLQAGHTQYF. CDR3 DNA sequence: TGTGCCAGCAGCTTGCAGGCTGGACATACGCAGTATTTT.

The sample holds a few counts of this clone. The V gene is TRBV10-3, the J gene TRBJ2-7; 13 bases align to TRBD2. Germline assignment: CDR1 ENHRY and CDR2 SYGVKD. The junction had 11 bases not matched to a gene; V was cut back by 4 bases and J by 2 bases. The CDR3 totals 18 residues. DNA of the CDR3: TGTGCCATCAGTGGTACTAGCGGGAGGGCCGGGGGAACCTACGAGCAGTACTTC. It translates to CAISGTSGRAGGTYEQYF.

J is TRBJ1-2 and V is TRBV7-2; 9 nucleotides agree with TRBD1. The trim removed 5 bases at V and 8 bases at J, leaving 12 bases unmatched. Germline lookup yields CDR1 SGHTA and CDR2 FQGNSA. The CDR3 sequence is 15 residues long. The CDR3 sequence: CASSPQGDRVGGYTF. CDR3 in DNA: TGTGCCAGCAGCCCTCAAGGGGACAGGGTTGGCGGCTACACCTTC.

With respect to this clone: One end of the junction is discordant with germline, which a read error may explain. V usage is TRBV25-1 and J usage is TRBJ2-2; D perhaps matches TRBD1 (6 bases). Germline values: CDR1 MGHDK, CDR2 SYGVNS. This CDR3 comprises 16 residues. CDR3 sequence reads: CASCEPGHLNTGELFF. Here the CDR3 DNA reads TGTGCCAGCTGTGAGCCGGGACATCTAAACACCGGGGAGCTGTTTTTT.

This clone was found many times. The gene calls are TRBV29-1 and TRBJ1-4; TRBD1 might be the D (5 bases). Germline CDR1 SQVTM, CDR2 ANQGSEA. Trimming shortened V by 3 bases and J by 6 bases, and 11 bases separated the two germline ends. There are 13 residues in the CDR3. CDR3 residues: CSVDSGADEKLFF. The CDR3 bases are TGCAGCGTTGACTCTGGGGCCGATGAAAAACTGTTTTTT.

At least ten counts were recorded for this clone. The chain employs TRBV5-8 and TRBJ1-2; maybe TRBD1 (6 bases). The CDR3 consists of 13 residues. The V end was cut by 9 bases, the J end by 4 bases, with 16 bases between. Per germline, CDR1 SGHTS and CDR2 YDEGEE. The CDR3: CANRDRLFYGYTF. CDR3 nucleotide sequence: TGTGCCAACCGAGACAGGCTATTCTATGGCTACACCTTC.

This clone was counted between two and nine times. The chain links TRBV5-1 to TRBJ2-1; TRBD1 matches 7 bases. Germline trimming cut 4 bases from V and 2 bases from J; bases unmatched to any gene: 0. Germline values: CDR1 SGHRS, CDR2 YFSETQ. This CDR3 has 13 amino acids. The CDR3 here is CASSGTAYNEQFF. CDR3 coding DNA: TGCGCCAGCAGCGGGACAGCCTACAATGAGCAGTTCTTC. Full variable domain (missing parts from reference TRBV5-1 and TRBJ2-1): KAGVTQTPRYLIKTRGQQVTLSCSPISGHRSVSWYQQTPGQGLQFLFEYFSETQRNKGNFPGRFSGRQFSNSRSEMNVSTLELGDSALYLCASSGTAYNEQFFGPGTRLTVL.

V gene TRBV20-1 combines with J gene TRBJ2-2; D unclear. Germline V gives CDR1 DFQATT, CDR2 SNEGSKA (reference sequence). The CDR3 extends over 11 amino acids. Trimming took 0 bases from V and 7 from J, leaving 3 bases between them. CDR3 loop: CSARDFGELFF. The CDR3 DNA is TGCAGTGCTAGAGATTTCGGGGAGCTGTTTTTT.

A few counts support this clone. The chain couples TRBV7-2 to TRBJ1-2, with D uncertain. CDR3 size: 12 residues. V lost 1 base, J lost 3 bases, and 3 bases lay in between. CDR1 and CDR2 (germline): SGHTA, FQGNSA. The CDR3 protein is CASSLGHYGYTF. CDR3 coding DNA: TGTGCCAGCAGCTTAGGACACTATGGCTACACCTTC.

This clone was detected a few times. The chain has TRBV5-4 and TRBJ2-3; TRBD2 agrees at 9 bases. CDR1 is SGHNT, CDR2 YYREEE, per germline (reference sequence). There are 17 residues in the CDR3. V was clipped by 4 bases and J by 5 bases; unmatched bases: 14. The CDR3 loop reads CASSAGGTFVPLDTQYF. CDR3 DNA sequence: TGTGCCAGCAGCGCGGGGGGGACTTTCGTACCACTAGATACGCAGTATTTT.

J is TRBJ2-3 and V is TRBV5-1, with 8 positions matching TRBD2. V lost 0 bases, J lost 0 bases, and 6 bases stayed unmatched. The CDR3 length is 17 residues. CDR1 is SGHRS and CDR2 is YFSETQ in the germline V gene. The DNA of the CDR3 is TGCGCCAGCAGCTTGGGAATAGCGGGGTCTAGCACAGATACGCAGTATTTT. Its protein product is CASSLGIAGSSTDTQYF. Complete variable domain (other parts from reference TRBV5-1 and TRBJ2-3): KAGVTQTPRYLIKTRGQQVTLSCSPISGHRSVSWYQQTPGQGLQFLFEYFSETQRNKGNFPGRFSGRQFSNSRSEMNVSTLELGDSALYLCASSLGIAGSSTDTQYFGPGTRLTVL.